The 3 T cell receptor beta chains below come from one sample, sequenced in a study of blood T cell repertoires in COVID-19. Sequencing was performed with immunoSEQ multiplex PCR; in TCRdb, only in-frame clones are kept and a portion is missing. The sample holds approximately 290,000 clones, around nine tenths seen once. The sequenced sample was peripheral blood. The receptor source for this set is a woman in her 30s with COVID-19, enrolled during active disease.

In DNA, the CDR3 is TGTGCCAGCAGCCTGAACCAGCAAGAGACCCAGTACTTC. Its translation: CASSLNQQETQYF. V usage is TRBV4-2 and J usage is TRBJ2-5; no definite D call. V was shortened by 4 bases and J by 2 bases, with 8 bases between the two germline ends. Germline CDR1 LGHNA, CDR2 YNFKEQ. The CDR3 totals 13 residues.

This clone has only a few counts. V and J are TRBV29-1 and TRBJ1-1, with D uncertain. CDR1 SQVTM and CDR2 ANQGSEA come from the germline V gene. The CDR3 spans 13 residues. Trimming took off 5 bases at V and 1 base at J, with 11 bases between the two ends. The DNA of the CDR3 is TGCAGCGTTTCGCCCCTAGCGAACACTGAAGCTTTCTTT. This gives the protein CSVSPLANTEAFF.

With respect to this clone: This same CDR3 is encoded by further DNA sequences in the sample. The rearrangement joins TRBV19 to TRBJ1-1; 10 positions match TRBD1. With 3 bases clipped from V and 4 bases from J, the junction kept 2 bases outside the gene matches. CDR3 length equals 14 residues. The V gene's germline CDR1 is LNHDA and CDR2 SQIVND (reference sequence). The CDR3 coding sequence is TGTGCCAGTAGTATCCGGGACAGGGGCACTGAAGCTTTCTTT. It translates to CASSIRDRGTEAFF.